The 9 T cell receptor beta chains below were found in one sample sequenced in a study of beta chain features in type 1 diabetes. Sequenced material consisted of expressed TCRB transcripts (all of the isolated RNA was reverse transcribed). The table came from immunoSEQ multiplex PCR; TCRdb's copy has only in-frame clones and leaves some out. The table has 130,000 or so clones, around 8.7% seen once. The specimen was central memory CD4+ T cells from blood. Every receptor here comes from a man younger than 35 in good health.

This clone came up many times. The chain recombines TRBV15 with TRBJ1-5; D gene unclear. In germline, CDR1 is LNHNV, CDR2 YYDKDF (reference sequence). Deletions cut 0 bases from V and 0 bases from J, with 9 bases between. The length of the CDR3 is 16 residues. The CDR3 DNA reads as TGTGCCACCAGCAGAGATTCAGGCTATAGCAATCAGCCCCAGCATTTT. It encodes CATSRDSGYSNQPQHF. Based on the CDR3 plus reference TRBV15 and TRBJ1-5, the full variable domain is DAMVIQNPRYQVTQFGKPVTLSCSQTLNHNVMYWYQQKSSQAPKLLFHYYDKDFNNEADTPDNFQSRRPNTSFCFLDIRSPGLGDTAMYLCATSRDSGYSNQPQHFGDGTRLSIL.

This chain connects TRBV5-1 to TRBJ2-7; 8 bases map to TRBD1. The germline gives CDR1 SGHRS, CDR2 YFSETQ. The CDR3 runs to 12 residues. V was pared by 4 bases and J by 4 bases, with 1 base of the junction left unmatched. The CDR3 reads CASSGQGYEQYF. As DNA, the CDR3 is TGCGCCAGCAGCGGACAGGGATACGAGCAGTACTTC.

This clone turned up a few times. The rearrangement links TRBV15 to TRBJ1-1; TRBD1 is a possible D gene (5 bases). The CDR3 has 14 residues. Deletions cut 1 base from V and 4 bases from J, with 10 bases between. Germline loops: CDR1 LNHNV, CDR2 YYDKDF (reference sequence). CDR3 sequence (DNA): TGTGCCACCAGCAGAGCACACGGGGGCACTGAAGCTTTCTTT. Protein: CATSRAHGGTEAFF.

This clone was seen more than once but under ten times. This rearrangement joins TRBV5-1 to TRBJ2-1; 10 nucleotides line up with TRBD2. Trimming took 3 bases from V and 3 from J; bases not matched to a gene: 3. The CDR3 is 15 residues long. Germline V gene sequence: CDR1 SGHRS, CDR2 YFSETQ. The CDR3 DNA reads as TGCGCCAGCAGCTCCGGGACTAGCGACTACAATGAGCAGTTCTTC. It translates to CASSSGTSDYNEQFF.

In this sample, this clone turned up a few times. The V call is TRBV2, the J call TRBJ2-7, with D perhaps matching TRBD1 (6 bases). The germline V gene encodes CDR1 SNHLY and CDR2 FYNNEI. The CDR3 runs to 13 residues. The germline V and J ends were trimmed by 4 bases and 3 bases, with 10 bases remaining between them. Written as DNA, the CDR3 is TGTGCCAGCAGTGGTCTACAGGGCTACGAGCAGTACTTC. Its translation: CASSGLQGYEQYF.

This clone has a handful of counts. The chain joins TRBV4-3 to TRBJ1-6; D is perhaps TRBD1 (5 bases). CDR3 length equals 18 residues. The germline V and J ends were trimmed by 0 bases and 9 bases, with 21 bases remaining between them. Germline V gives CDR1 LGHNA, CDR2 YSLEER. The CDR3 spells CASSQDAGSSGGLSPLHF. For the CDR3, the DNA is TGCGCCAGCAGCCAAGATGCTGGATCCTCGGGGGGTCTTTCACCCCTCCACTTT.

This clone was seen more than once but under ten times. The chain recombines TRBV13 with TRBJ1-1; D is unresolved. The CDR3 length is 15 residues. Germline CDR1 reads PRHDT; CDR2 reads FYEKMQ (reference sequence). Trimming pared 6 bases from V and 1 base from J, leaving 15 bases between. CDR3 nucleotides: TGTGCCAGCAGACACAAAGGAGCAGCGAACACTGAAGCTTTCTTT. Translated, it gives CASRHKGAANTEAFF.

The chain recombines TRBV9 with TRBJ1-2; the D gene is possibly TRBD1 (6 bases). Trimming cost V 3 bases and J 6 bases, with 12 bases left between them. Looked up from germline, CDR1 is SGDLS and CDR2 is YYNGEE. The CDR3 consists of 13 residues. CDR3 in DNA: TGTGCCAGCAGCGCGACGACAGGCGATGGCTACACCTTC. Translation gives CASSATTGDGYTF.

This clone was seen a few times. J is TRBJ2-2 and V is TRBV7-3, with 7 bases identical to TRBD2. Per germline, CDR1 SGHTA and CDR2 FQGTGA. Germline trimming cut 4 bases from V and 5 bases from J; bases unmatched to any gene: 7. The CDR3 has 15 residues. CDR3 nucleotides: TGTGCCAGCAGCTCCTCCCACGGGGGGACCGGGGAGCTGTTTTTT. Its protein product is CASSSSHGGTGELFF.